This T cell receptor (beta chain) appears in the sequencing data of a study of cytomegalovirus exposure and HLA in healthy donors. Study results and limitations: Later on, an analysis found that several of the most significant clusters appeared to be linked to common viral pathogens, which included parvovirus B19.

The study ran its PCR with 60 Vbeta and 13 Jbeta primers. The table came from immunoSEQ multiplex PCR; TCRdb's copy has only in-frame clones and leaves some out. The sample yields under 200,000 clones, under 90% seen once. In regard to this clone: Its antigen is currently unknown.

Input material: PBMCs. This receptor was identified in a male donor in good health and CMV-seronegative.

This chain's CDR3 is CAWSVLVDTQYF. CDR3 in DNA: TGTGCCTGGAGTGTATTAGTAGATACGCAGTATTTT. V usage is TRBV30 and J usage is TRBJ2-3; D unresolved. The V end lost 0 bases, the J end lost 5 bases, and 6 bases lay between the germline ends. The germline gives CDR1 GTSNPN, CDR2 SVGIG (reference sequence). This CDR3 has 12 residues.